One and the same sample provided the 5 T cell receptor beta chains below, sequenced in a study of T cells in pancreatic ductal adenocarcinoma. Selected pancreatic ductal adenocarcinoma patients had undergone surgery without neoadjuvant therapy. The table came from immunoSEQ multiplex PCR; TCRdb's copy has only in-frame clones and leaves some out. The data hold around 9,300 clones, with roughly nine tenths observed a single time. Sequencing input: PBMCs. The source is a human donor with pancreatic ductal adenocarcinoma.

This clone has only a few counts. The rearrangement uses TRBV7-9 and TRBJ1-6; the D gene is possibly TRBD1 (5 bases). The CDR3 consists of 14 residues. The V gene lost 7 bases and the J gene lost 6 bases, with 13 bases spanning the gap. Germline V lookup: CDR1 SEHNR, CDR2 FQNEAQ (reference sequence). CDR3 nucleotide sequence: TGTGCCAGCACACTCCGGGGGACTAATTCACCCCTCCACTTT. Its translation is CASTLRGTNSPLHF.

The chain recombines TRBV15 with TRBJ2-6; D not resolved. The CDR3 contains 15 residues. The germline V gene encodes CDR1 LNHNV and CDR2 YYDKDF (reference sequence). The V and J ends lost 5 bases and 0 bases respectively, with 8 bases between them. The CDR3 nucleotides are TGTGCCACCAGCCAAGATAGCTCTGGGGCCAACGTCCTGACTTTC. Its protein is CATSQDSSGANVLTF.

The chain joins TRBV27 to TRBJ1-4; maybe TRBD1 (5 bases). CDR1 MNHEY and CDR2 SMNVEV come from the germline V gene (reference sequence). V was shortened by 8 bases and J by 7 bases, with 17 bases between the two germline ends. This CDR3 is 14 amino acids long. CDR3 nucleotide sequence: TGTGCCAGCTGCTCTGGGGGGTTCGGTGAAAAACTGTTTTTT. Amino acids: CASCSGGFGEKLFF.

This chain links TRBV28 with TRBJ2-7, with TRBD1 matching over 10 bases. Per the germline V gene, CDR1 is MDHEN and CDR2 is SYDVKM. This CDR3 contains 16 residues. The V segment lost 5 bases and the J segment 6 bases; nucleotides outside the gene matches: 13. CDR3 residues: CASSIRSGTGVGEQYF. Written as DNA, the CDR3 is TGTGCCAGCAGTATTCGATCCGGGACAGGGGTCGGCGAGCAGTACTTC. Full variable domain (rest looked up from reference TRBV28 and TRBJ2-7): DVKVTQSSRYLVKRTGEKVFLECVQDMDHENMFWYRQDPGLGLRLIYFSYDVKMKEKGDIPEGYSVSREKKERFSLILESASTNQTSMYLCASSIRSGTGVGEQYFGPGTRLTVT.

This clone was recorded once. The V call is TRBV10-3, the J call TRBJ2-5, with 8 bases aligning to TRBD2. J was trimmed by 2 bases and V by 5 bases; bases with no gene match: 4. CDR1 and CDR2 (germline): ENHRY, SYGVKD. This CDR3 is 14 amino acids long. For the CDR3, the DNA is TGTGCCATCAGTTTTAAGCGGGAGCAAGAGACCCAGTACTTC. Protein sequence: CAISFKREQETQYF.